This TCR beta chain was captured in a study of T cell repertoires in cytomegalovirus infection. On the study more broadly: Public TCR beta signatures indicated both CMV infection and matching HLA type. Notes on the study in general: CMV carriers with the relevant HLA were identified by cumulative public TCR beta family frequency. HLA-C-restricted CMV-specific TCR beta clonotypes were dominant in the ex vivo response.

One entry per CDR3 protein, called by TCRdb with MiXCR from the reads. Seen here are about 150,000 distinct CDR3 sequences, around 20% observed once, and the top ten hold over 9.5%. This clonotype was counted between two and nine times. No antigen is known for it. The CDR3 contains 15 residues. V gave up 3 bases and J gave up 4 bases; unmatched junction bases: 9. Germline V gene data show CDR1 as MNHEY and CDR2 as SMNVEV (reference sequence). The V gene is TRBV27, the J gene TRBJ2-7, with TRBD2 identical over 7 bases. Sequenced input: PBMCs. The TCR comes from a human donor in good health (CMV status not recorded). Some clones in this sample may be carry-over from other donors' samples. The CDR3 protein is CASSFGLGGLYEQYF. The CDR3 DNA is TGTGCCAGCAGTTTTGGGTTGGGGGGGTTATACGAGCAGTACTTC.